The 11 T cell receptor beta chains given below trace back to one sample, sequenced in a study of T cells expressing NK-cell markers. TCRdb processed the 5' RACE reads again and assigns one entry to each CDR3 protein, with no DNA. Recorded for this sample: 300,000 to 450,000 distinct CDR3 sequences. Sequencing was performed on blood T cells: a sorted CD56 or NKG2C T cell subset, CD4+ or CD8+ T cells, or bulk PBMC T cells (not recorded which). The receptor source for this set is a man aged 18-70 years in good health.

CDR3 sequence: CASSLRTDNYGYTF. V and J are TRBV5-1 and TRBJ1-2. The CDR3 runs to 14 residues. Germline CDR1 is SGHRS and CDR2 is YFSETQ.

The chain joins TRBV7-9 to TRBJ2-7; TCRdb's D call of TRBD2 is untestable without DNA. Germline V CDR1 and CDR2: SEHNR, FQNEAQ (reference sequence). The CDR3 sequence is 17 residues long. The CDR3 sequence: CASSLHLTSGDSYEQYF.

The gene calls are TRBV20-1 and TRBJ1-2. The CDR3 consists of 14 residues. Germline V gene data show CDR1 as DFQATT and CDR2 as SNEGSKA (reference sequence). The CDR3 sequence is CSALLVRETYGYTF.

The chain combines TRBV10-2 with TRBJ2-7; the D gene TCRdb calls, TRBD1, cannot be checked with no DNA. In germline, CDR1 is WSHSY, CDR2 SAAADI. CDR3 length equals 13 residues. CDR3 loop: CASSRVHRDEQYF.

The CDR3 sequence is CASSPGTTRQETQYF. The V call is TRBV7-9, the J call TRBJ2-5; TCRdb calls TRBD2, which cannot be checked without DNA. The germline V gene encodes CDR1 SEHNR and CDR2 FQNEAQ (reference sequence). CDR3 length: 15 residues. The full variable domain, completed using reference TRBV7-9 and TRBJ2-5, is DTGVSQNPRHKITKRGQNVTFRCDPISEHNRLYWYRQTLGQGPEFLTYFQNEAQLEKSRLLSDRFSAERPKGSFSTLEIQRTEQGDSAMYLCASSPGTTRQETQYFGPGTRLLVL.

The rearrangement joins TRBV20-1 to TRBJ1-2; TCRdb's assignment of TRBD1 cannot be checked, as there is no DNA. The V gene's germline CDR1 is DFQATT and CDR2 SNEGSKA (reference sequence). CDR3 size: 13 residues. CDR3 residues: CSSQPTGPYGYTF.

The V call is TRBV6-4, the J call TRBJ1-1; no DNA is available, so the TRBD1 call from TCRdb remains unchecked. This CDR3 is 13 amino acids long. Germline lookup yields CDR1 MRHNA and CDR2 SNTAGT. CDR3 loop: CASSDSRGDRAFF.

The CDR3 loop reads CASSHSGTSGGGWETQYF. The chain is built from TRBV5-1 and TRBJ2-5; checking the TCRdb D call of TRBD2 is not possible without DNA. Germline V CDR1 and CDR2: SGHRS, YFSETQ. The CDR3 is 18 residues long.

This sequence joins TRBV11-2 and TRBJ2-1; the D call of TRBD2 rests on TCRdb alone, since no DNA is present to check it. The CDR3 consists of 17 residues. Germline values: CDR1 SGHAT, CDR2 FQNNGV. CDR3 protein: CASSLDLLSGRLGEQFF. The full variable domain, its missing parts supplied by reference TRBV11-2 and TRBJ2-1, is EAGVAQSPRYKIIEKRQSVAFWCNPISGHATLYWYQQILGQGPKLLIQFQNNGVVDDSQLPKDRFSAERLKGVDSTLKIQPAKLEDSAVYLCASSLDLLSGRLGEQFFGPGTRLTVL.

The chain employs TRBV19 and TRBJ2-1; TCRdb picks TRBD2, but there is no DNA to check that call. The CDR3 spans 15 residues. Germline loops: CDR1 LNHDA, CDR2 SQIVND (reference sequence). CDR3 amino acids: CASSISLAGFNEQFF.

The chain recombines TRBV2 with TRBJ2-6. CDR3 size: 15 residues. Germline assignment: CDR1 SNHLY and CDR2 FYNNEI. CDR3 amino acids: CASRDRRSGANVLTF.